These 27 T cell receptor beta chains were all obtained from the same sample, sequenced in a study of shared clonotypes between healthy human individuals. Terminally differentiated effector memory CD45RA+ cells were left out of the naive CD8 fraction, which was CD45RO-negative and positively selected for CCR7. Assay: immunoSEQ multiplex PCR; the TCRdb copy retains only in-frame clones and omits some. The sample carries roughly 2.1 million clones, roughly 91% recorded once. The material sequenced was naive CD8+ T cells from PBMCs. Every receptor here comes from a man aged 18-30 years in good health. Some clones in this sample may be carry-over from other donors' samples.

The chain has TRBV4-1 and TRBJ1-1, with D tentatively TRBD1 (5 bases). The CDR3 length is 15 residues. V was shortened by 1 base and J by 1 base, with 10 bases between the two germline ends. Germline lookup yields CDR1 MGHRA and CDR2 YSYEKL. The chain's CDR3 is CASSQATVSNTEAFF. The CDR3, as DNA: TGCGCCAGCAGCCAAGCGACAGTATCGAACACTGAAGCTTTCTTT.

Comment on this clone: In the same sample, other DNA sequences code for this CDR3. The chain couples TRBV5-1 to TRBJ2-1; D remains ambiguous. Germline V gives CDR1 SGHRS, CDR2 YFSETQ. CDR3 length equals 13 residues. Trimming removed 4 bases at V and 3 bases at J, with 8 bases between. The DNA for the CDR3 is TGCGCCAGCAGCCTGGAGATCTACAATGAGCAGTTCTTC. This encodes CASSLEIYNEQFF.

Turning to this clone: Other DNA sequences in the sample encode the same CDR3. The rearrangement joins TRBV29-1 to TRBJ2-7; TRBD1 matches at 7 bases. This CDR3 is 12 amino acids long. Germline CDR1 is SQVTM and CDR2 is ANQGSEA. V lost 3 bases and J lost 3; bases outside the gene matches: 2. The CDR3 region has the DNA TGCAGCGTTGAGACAGGGTTCTACGAGCAGTACTTC. Encoded protein: CSVETGFYEQYF.

This chain links TRBV28 with TRBJ2-2; 8 bases map to TRBD1. V lost 3 bases and J lost 7; bases outside the gene matches: 10. Germline CDR1 is MDHEN and CDR2 is SYDVKM. The CDR3 is 16 amino acids. The CDR3 DNA sequence: TGTGCCAGCAGTTTCCTGGGGGCTACAGGGGGCGGGGAGCTGTTTTTT. As protein: CASSFLGATGGGELFF.

The gene calls are TRBV5-6 and TRBJ2-7, with unresolved D. The V end lost 1 base, the J end lost 4 bases, and 15 bases lay between the germline ends. Germline-derived CDR1 and CDR2 are SGHDT and YYEEEE. The CDR3 runs 15 residues. The CDR3 bases are TGTGCCAGCAGCTTGATGTCTGTGGGTTTGTACGAGCAGTACTTC. It encodes CASSLMSVGLYEQYF. The full variable domain, its missing parts supplied by reference TRBV5-6 and TRBJ2-7, is DAGVTQSPTHLIKTRGQQVTLRCSPKSGHDTVSWYQQALGQGPQFIFQYYEEEERQRGNFPDRFSGHQFPNYSSELNVNALLLGDSALYLCASSLMSVGLYEQYFGPGTRLTVT.

The gene calls are TRBV5-1 and TRBJ2-3; tentatively, D is TRBD1 or TRBD2 (5 bases each). The CDR3 sequence is 15 residues long. The V and J ends lost 3 bases and 4 bases respectively, with 15 bases between them. Germline V CDR1 and CDR2: SGHRS, YFSETQ. CDR3 residues: CASSWVGEYADTQYF. Here the CDR3 DNA reads TGCGCCAGCAGCTGGGTAGGGGAGTACGCAGATACGCAGTATTTT.

This clone has just a few counts. This sample includes further DNA sequences coding for the same CDR3. The V gene is TRBV6-5, the J gene TRBJ1-1, with 8 bases matching TRBD1. The CDR3 runs 13 residues. In germline, CDR1 is MNHEY, CDR2 SVGAGI. With 2 bases clipped from V and 4 bases from J, the junction kept 0 bases outside the gene matches. CDR3 residues: CASSYTGGTEAFF. As DNA, the CDR3 is TGTGCCAGCAGTTACACAGGGGGCACTGAAGCTTTCTTT.

This chain joins TRBV11-2 and TRBJ2-3, with D perhaps assigned TRBD1 or TRBD2 (7 bases each). The CDR3 spans 14 residues. Trimming cost V 8 bases and J 5 bases, with 17 bases left between them. Germline loops: CDR1 SGHAT, CDR2 FQNNGV. The CDR3 DNA sequence: TGTGCCAGCCACAGGGGAGGGTTAATAGATACGCAGTATTTT. It is translated as CASHRGGLIDTQYF.

As regards this clone: The same CDR3 can be traced to other DNA sequences in this sample. This chain links TRBV5-1 with TRBJ2-3, with D uncertain. The CDR3 is 15 amino acids. V shed 5 bases and J shed 2 bases, with 15 bases lying between them. CDR1 and CDR2 (germline): SGHRS, YFSETQ. The CDR3, as DNA: TGCGCCAGCAGTTTCCTTGGGCGGTCCACAGATACGCAGTATTTT. The encoded protein is CASSFLGRSTDTQYF.

The rearrangement links TRBV5-8 to TRBJ2-1; 7 positions agree with TRBD1. The germline V gene encodes CDR1 SGHTS and CDR2 YDEGEE. CDR3 length: 16 amino acids. V was clipped by 3 bases and J by 7 bases; unmatched bases: 13. CDR3 coding DNA: TGTGCCAGCAGCTCAGAATACAGGGGTAGGGGGAATGAGCAGTTCTTC. Protein product: CASSSEYRGRGNEQFF.

J is TRBJ2-7 and V is TRBV29-1; 9 bases fit TRBD1. Germline V gives CDR1 SQVTM, CDR2 ANQGSEA. This CDR3 comprises 10 residues. The V gene end was trimmed by 5 bases and the J gene end by 13 bases; junction bases not matched to a gene: 6. This CDR3 reads CSVIRDRVYF. As DNA, the CDR3 is TGCAGCGTTATTCGGGACAGGGTCTACTTC.

This chain joins TRBV5-5 and TRBJ2-2; 9 bases agree with TRBD1. V shed 4 bases and J 4 bases; nucleotides not matched to a gene: 5. Germline values: CDR1 SGHKS, CDR2 YYEKEE (reference sequence). The CDR3 spans 15 residues. CDR3 in amino acids: CASSPRQGGTGELFF. In DNA form, the CDR3 reads TGTGCCAGCAGCCCACGACAGGGGGGCACCGGGGAGCTGTTTTTT.

The rearrangement joins TRBV2 to TRBJ2-7, with TRBD2 identical over 7 bases. CDR1 and CDR2 (germline): SNHLY, FYNNEI. The ends lost 6 bases at V and 1 base at J; junction bases unmatched: 12. CDR3 length equals 16 residues. The CDR3 protein is CASSYSRGVGSYEQYF. The CDR3 nucleotides are TGTGCCAGCAGCTATTCCCGGGGGGTAGGATCCTACGAGCAGTACTTC.

This sequence joins TRBV28 and TRBJ2-7; D gene ambiguous. The V and J ends lost 5 bases and 2 bases respectively, with 19 bases between them. The CDR3 runs to 16 residues. Looked up from germline, CDR1 is MDHEN and CDR2 is SYDVKM. The chain's CDR3 is CASSPTPGQPTYEQYF. DNA of the CDR3: TGTGCCAGCAGTCCGACGCCGGGCCAGCCCACCTACGAGCAGTACTTC. The full variable domain, its missing parts supplied by reference TRBV28 and TRBJ2-7, is DVKVTQSSRYLVKRTGEKVFLECVQDMDHENMFWYRQDPGLGLRLIYFSYDVKMKEKGDIPEGYSVSREKKERFSLILESASTNQTSMYLCASSPTPGQPTYEQYFGPGTRLTVT.

The V and J genes are TRBV27 and TRBJ2-5, with TRBD1 matching 12 bases. The CDR3 totals 16 residues. The V segment lost 3 bases and the J segment 4 bases; nucleotides outside the gene matches: 6. In germline, CDR1 is MNHEY, CDR2 SMNVEV (reference sequence). This chain's CDR3 is CASSFIGTGGLETQYF. For the CDR3, the DNA is TGTGCCAGCAGTTTTATTGGGACAGGGGGCTTAGAGACCCAGTACTTC.

The genes are TRBV7-9 and TRBJ1-2; 7 bases map to TRBD1. The CDR3 runs 14 residues. Trimming cost V 5 bases and J 8 bases; bases outside gene matches: 11. Germline V lookup: CDR1 SEHNR, CDR2 FQNEAQ (reference sequence). CDR3: CASSAGTALSGYTF. The DNA of the CDR3 is TGTGCCAGCAGCGCCGGGACAGCCCTCAGCGGCTACACCTTC.

This sequence joins TRBV7-9 and TRBJ2-1; D is possibly TRBD1 (6 bases). CDR3 length equals 14 residues. V lost 11 bases and J lost 0, with 14 bases in between. Germline V CDR1 and CDR2: SEHNR, FQNEAQ (reference sequence). In DNA form, the CDR3 reads TGTGCCGCTTATACAGGGAGCTCCTACAATGAGCAGTTCTTC. Residues: CAAYTGSSYNEQFF.

The chain links TRBV7-8 to TRBJ1-1; a possible D gene is TRBD1 (5 bases). The CDR3 sequence is 14 residues long. V shed 5 bases and J shed 1 base, with 11 bases lying between them. CDR1 is SGHVS, CDR2 FQNEAQ, per germline. The CDR3 DNA is TGTGCCAGCAGCCCTCAGGGCGGGAACACTGAAGCTTTCTTT. Its translation: CASSPQGGNTEAFF. Complete variable domain (other parts from reference TRBV7-8 and TRBJ1-1): GAGVSQSPRYKVAKRGQDVALRCDPISGHVSLFWYQQALGQGPEFLTYFQNEAQLDKSGLPSDRFFAERPEGSVSTLKIQRTQQEDSAVYLCASSPQGGNTEAFFGQGTRLTVV.

The CDR3, as DNA: TGTGCCAGCAGCTCAAGGGAGGGGGACACCGGGGAGCTGTTTTTT. It is translated as CASSSREGDTGELFF. This rearrangement joins TRBV7-2 to TRBJ2-2; TRBD2 is a possible D gene (7 bases). Trimming cost V 4 bases and J 3 bases, with 12 bases left between them. Germline lookup yields CDR1 SGHTA and CDR2 FQGNSA. The CDR3 runs 15 residues.

The chain combines TRBV25-1 with TRBJ2-5, with a possible D match to TRBD2 (6 bases). Germline V CDR1 and CDR2: MGHDK, SYGVNS. The germline V and J ends were trimmed by 2 bases and 2 bases, with 15 bases remaining between them. This CDR3 spans 16 amino acids. CDR3: CASSEPPGLEQETQYF. The CDR3 DNA is TGTGCCAGCAGTGAACCCCCGGGACTTGAACAAGAGACCCAGTACTTC.

The rearrangement links TRBV25-1 to TRBJ1-4, with D possibly being TRBD1 (6 bases). V dropped 1 base and J dropped 6 bases, with 18 bases sitting between them. CDR1 is MGHDK and CDR2 is SYGVNS in the germline V gene. The CDR3 totals 17 residues. This CDR3 is CASSEFKWGLGDEKLFF. In nucleotides, the CDR3 is TGTGCCAGCAGTGAATTCAAATGGGGGCTGGGGGATGAAAAACTGTTTTTT.

This clone occurred once. The chain employs TRBV6-1 and TRBJ2-7, with D unresolved. CDR3 size: 13 residues. Germline assignment: CDR1 MNHNS and CDR2 SASEGT. Trimming shortened V by 3 bases and J by 3 bases, and 9 bases separated the two germline ends. The CDR3: CASSDNQLYEQYF. The CDR3 nucleotides are TGTGCCAGCAGTGATAACCAACTCTACGAGCAGTACTTC.

The chain has TRBV28 and TRBJ2-7, with a tentative D call TRBD1 (6 bases). The CDR3 loop spans 15 amino acids. V was trimmed by 4 bases and J by 3 bases, leaving 16 bases between them. Germline assignment: CDR1 MDHEN and CDR2 SYDVKM. For the CDR3, the DNA is TGTGCCAGCAGTTCAGGGGTGGGCCTTCTCTACGAGCAGTACTTC. This codes for CASSSGVGLLYEQYF.

This chain connects TRBV29-1 to TRBJ2-7, with D uncertain. The germline CDR1 and CDR2 sequences are SQVTM and ANQGSEA. This CDR3 comprises 13 residues. The V and J ends lost 7 bases and 0 bases respectively, with 13 bases between them. The CDR3 is CSGFLVNSYEQYF. CDR3 nucleotides: TGCAGCGGGTTCCTGGTAAACTCCTACGAGCAGTACTTC.

This clone was recorded once. V and J are TRBV7-9 and TRBJ2-1; perhaps TRBD2 as D (7 bases). The CDR3 consists of 14 residues. V lost 5 bases to trimming and J lost 7 bases, with 15 bases between them. Germline V gene lookup returns CDR1 SEHNR and CDR2 FQNEAQ (reference sequence). This CDR3 reads CASSPEGGENEQFF. The CDR3 bases are TGTGCCAGCAGCCCCGAAGGGGGGGAGAATGAGCAGTTCTTC. The variable domain in full, completed from reference TRBV7-9 and TRBJ2-1, reads DTGVSQNPRHKITKRGQNVTFRCDPISEHNRLYWYRQTLGQGPEFLTYFQNEAQLEKSRLLSDRFSAERPKGSFSTLEIQRTEQGDSAMYLCASSPEGGENEQFFGPGTRLTVL.

This clone was seen a single time. The chain joins TRBV20-1 to TRBJ1-1; D not certain. The germline gives CDR1 DFQATT, CDR2 SNEGSKA (reference sequence). With 5 bases removed from V and 11 bases from J, the gap between germline ends came to 12 bases. This CDR3 spans 10 amino acids. Written as DNA, the CDR3 is TGCAGTGCTGAGAGATTCGTGGCTTTCTTT. It specifies CSAERFVAFF.

The chain couples TRBV19 to TRBJ1-1; D ambiguous. V lost 4 bases to trimming and J lost 3 bases, with 15 bases between them. In germline, CDR1 is LNHDA, CDR2 SQIVND (reference sequence). The CDR3 is 15 amino acids. The CDR3 DNA reads as TGTGCCAGTAGTACCCCCTCCTTATATGACACTGAAGCTTTCTTT. This encodes CASSTPSLYDTEAFF.